This TCR beta chain was sequenced during a study of blood T cell repertoires in COVID-19. Overall study context: Samples of COVID-19 (acute and convalescent) were obtained from the United States, Italy and Spain. From T cells, B-cell-depleted T cells, or PBMCs came the material, which was cDNA or gDNA.

In the study's own analysis: The authors estimated nucleated cell counts from reference gene primer amplification. Profiling relied on immunoSEQ multiplex PCR, and the TCRdb table lists in-frame clones only, not all of them. V and J calls and clone size follow that table, whereas D and trimming were derived from the DNA. The table has some 460,000 clones, approximately 90% seen once. J gave up 6 bases and V 0 bases, and 0 bases lay outside the gene matches. Germline CDR1 is SGHRS and CDR2 is YFSETQ. The CDR3 has 14 residues. Regarding this clone: The same CDR3 also results from other DNA sequences found in this sample.

V is TRBV5-1 and J is TRBJ2-1; TRBD2 aligns across 10 bases. The receptor's source is a woman aged 25 to 39 with acute or convalescent COVID-19. The sample comprised peripheral blood. The CDR3 region has the DNA TGCGCCAGCAGCTTGGGGACTAGCGGCAATGAGCAGTTCTTC. Translating it yields CASSLGTSGNEQFF. Combining the CDR3 with reference TRBV5-1 and TRBJ2-1 gives the whole variable domain KAGVTQTPRYLIKTRGQQVTLSCSPISGHRSVSWYQQTPGQGLQFLFEYFSETQRNKGNFPGRFSGRQFSNSRSEMNVSTLELGDSALYLCASSLGTSGNEQFFGPGTRLTVL.